Below are 10 T cell receptor beta chains sequenced from a single sample in a study of CD8 T cells in Susac syndrome. The authors reverse transcribed roughly 0.5 to 1 ug RNA with random hexamers. TCRdb redid the calling of the immunoSEQ multiplex PCR reads with MiXCR, one entry per CDR3 protein. The data show some 200,000 distinct CDR3 sequences, 85% to 95% seen once. The sample comprised CD8+ T cells from PBMCs. Receptor source: a human donor with Susac syndrome.

The V and J genes are TRBV5-6 and TRBJ2-4, with D perhaps matching TRBD1 (5 bases). Trimming took off 2 bases at V and 9 bases at J, with 12 bases between the two ends. Germline CDR1 is SGHDT and CDR2 is YYEEEE. The CDR3 sequence is 13 residues long. The CDR3 spells CASSLGARPIQYF. DNA for the CDR3: TGTGCCAGCAGCTTAGGGGCAAGACCCATTCAGTACTTC.

The chain uses TRBV9 and TRBJ2-6; 10 bases line up with TRBD1. The CDR3 sequence is 19 residues long. CDR1 is SGDLS and CDR2 is YYNGEE in the germline V gene. With 1 base clipped from V and 2 bases from J, the junction kept 9 bases outside the gene matches. The CDR3 coding sequence is TGTGCCAGCAGCGTACCGGGACAGGGGTCCTTTGCTGGGGCCAACGTCCTGACTTTC. Amino acids: CASSVPGQGSFAGANVLTF.

The chain employs TRBV12-3 or TRBV12-4 and TRBJ1-1; TRBD1 is a possible D gene (5 bases). Trimming removed 4 bases at V and 0 bases at J, with 6 bases between. The length of the CDR3 is 13 residues. As DNA, the CDR3 is TGTGCCAGCAGTTGGGACGTGAACACTGAAGCTTTCTTT. As protein: CASSWDVNTEAFF.

The V gene is TRBV12-3 or TRBV12-4, the J gene TRBJ2-5; D is ambiguous. V was trimmed by 5 bases and J by 3 bases, leaving 4 bases between them. The CDR3 runs 11 residues. The DNA of the CDR3 is TGTGCCAGCAGTAAGGAAGAGACCCAGTACTTC. It translates to CASSKEETQYF.

This chain connects TRBV20-1 to TRBJ2-1; 7 nucleotides align to TRBD1. The J segment lost 0 bases and the V segment lost 8 bases, leaving 7 bases of the junction unmatched. This CDR3 has 14 residues. Per germline, CDR1 DFQATT and CDR2 SNEGSKA (reference sequence). The CDR3 DNA is TGCAGTCTGCGACAGGGCAGCTCCTACAATGAGCAGTTCTTC. This sequence encodes CSLRQGSSYNEQFF.

The CDR3 DNA reads as TGCAGTGCTCCGACTAGCGGGAGACGGGAGACCCAGTACTTC. Amino acid sequence: CSAPTSGRRETQYF. The V gene is TRBV20-1, the J gene TRBJ2-5, with 12 bases identical to TRBD2. V shed 5 bases, J shed 5 bases, and the junction held 6 bases outside the gene matches. In germline, CDR1 is DFQATT, CDR2 SNEGSKA (reference sequence). The CDR3 contains 14 residues.

The V and J genes are TRBV7-2 and TRBJ2-1; 11 positions match TRBD2. V was pared by 0 bases and J by 7 bases, with 5 bases of the junction left unmatched. The CDR3 spans 16 residues. The germline gives CDR1 SGHTA, CDR2 FQGNSA. This CDR3 is CASSLAPASGGNEQFF. CDR3 bases: TGTGCCAGCAGCTTAGCGCCGGCTAGCGGGGGGAATGAGCAGTTCTTC.

V and J are TRBV2 and TRBJ2-1, with D hard to call. The CDR3 runs 13 residues. Germline assignment: CDR1 SNHLY and CDR2 FYNNEI. Trimming stripped 2 bases from V and 10 bases from J, with 12 bases between. The CDR3 nucleotides read TGTGCCAGCAGTGAATCCCTTATGTGGGAGCAGTTCTTC. It encodes CASSESLMWEQFF. Filled out from reference TRBV2 and TRBJ2-1, the complete variable domain reads EPEVTQTPSHQVTQMGQEVILRCVPISNHLYFYWYRQILGQKVEFLVSFYNNEISEKSEIFDDQFSVERPDGSNFTLKIRSTKLEDSAMYFCASSESLMWEQFFGPGTRLTVL.

The gene calls are TRBV28 and TRBJ2-3, with 10 bases that match TRBD2. Germline CDR1 MDHEN, CDR2 SYDVKM. The CDR3 contains 15 residues. Unmatched junction bases numbered 5, after V lost 6 bases and J lost 2 bases. CDR3 residues: CASSSSGRATDTQYF. The CDR3 DNA reads as TGTGCCAGCAGCTCCAGCGGGAGGGCCACAGATACGCAGTATTTT.

This clonotype was observed once. This chain uses TRBV2 with TRBJ1-2; D uncertain. V was clipped by 7 bases and J by 7 bases, with 13 bases between them. Germline CDR1 is SNHLY and CDR2 is FYNNEI. The CDR3 runs 12 residues. CDR3 in amino acids: CASTSPLSGYTF. CDR3 bases: TGTGCCAGCACGTCGCCCTTATCTGGCTACACCTTC.